The 10 T cell receptor beta chains in this list originate from one sample, sequenced in a study of Ad26.COV2.S vaccination and SARS-CoV-2 variants. TCRdb's copy holds only in-frame clones and misses some; the assay was immunoSEQ multiplex PCR. The data show about 350,000 clones, 88% seen once. Stated treatment: roughly 19 received Ad26.COV2.S at low or high dose, single or two shots; 5 received placebo; per-sample allocation not given. Collection of the samples took place on day 63 after the first injection of vaccine or placebo. The specimen comprised peripheral blood, sampled in a trial of Ad26.COV2.S vaccine versus placebo. The origin of the receptors is a person aged 18-65 years who received the Ad26.COV2.S COVID-19 vaccine or a placebo.

This chain connects TRBV5-6 to TRBJ1-6; tentatively, D is TRBD1 (5 bases). There are 13 residues in the CDR3. Germline CDR1 reads SGHDT; CDR2 reads YYEEEE. V was pared by 4 bases and J by 7 bases, with 9 bases between. This CDR3 reads CASSPRGNSPLHF. The CDR3 nucleotides are TGTGCCAGCAGCCCCCGGGGCAATTCACCCCTCCACTTT.

The rearrangement joins TRBV2 to TRBJ1-2, with 7 positions matching TRBD1. The trim removed 5 bases at V and 8 bases at J, leaving 23 bases unmatched. The CDR3 sequence is 18 residues long. Germline V lookup: CDR1 SNHLY, CDR2 FYNNEI. CDR3 DNA: TGTGCCAGCAGTCCCCTTAGGTCCCTCGGACAGGCTAAGGGGGGCTACACCTTC. Translating gives CASSPLRSLGQAKGGYTF.

The sample holds one count of this clone. The rearrangement joins TRBV18 to TRBJ2-3, with D perhaps matching TRBD1 (6 bases). Germline V gene data show CDR1 as KGHSH and CDR2 as LQKENI. This CDR3 comprises 15 residues. Deletions cut 3 bases from V and 6 bases from J, with 16 bases between. CDR3 nucleotide sequence: TGTGCCAGCTCACCTGGACAGTTCCCCACGGATACGCAGTATTTT. Translated: CASSPGQFPTDTQYF. Filled out from reference TRBV18 and TRBJ2-3, the complete variable domain reads NAGVMQNPRHLVRRRGQEARLRCSPMKGHSHVYWYRQLPEEGLKFMVYLQKENIIDESGMPKERFSAEFPKEGPSILRIQQVVRGDSAAYFCASSPGQFPTDTQYFGPGTRLTVL.

This clone was counted only a few times. The chain uses TRBV19 and TRBJ2-1, with D maybe TRBD1 (5 bases). The V and J ends lost 2 bases and 5 bases respectively, with 16 bases between them. CDR1 and CDR2 (germline): LNHDA, SQIVND (reference sequence). The CDR3 covers 16 residues. The CDR3 DNA is TGTGCCAGTAGTATAAGGCGGCAGGGAATCAACAATGAGCAGTTCTTC. Protein sequence: CASSIRRQGINNEQFF.

Only a few counts were recorded for this clone. The gene calls are TRBV19 and TRBJ1-2, with TRBD1 identical over 10 bases. Looked up from germline, CDR1 is LNHDA and CDR2 is SQIVND (reference sequence). The CDR3 length is 15 residues. V trimming: 7 bases; J trimming: 7 bases; junction bases outside the gene matches: 12. The CDR3 protein is CASISSGQGSSGYTF. The CDR3 region has the DNA TGTGCCAGTATTAGTTCGGGACAGGGGTCTTCTGGCTACACCTTC.

CDR3 in amino acids: CASSLAGEGSNQPQHF. DNA for the CDR3: TGTGCCAGCAGCTTAGCTGGAGAGGGGAGTAATCAGCCCCAGCATTTT. V and J are TRBV7-9 and TRBJ1-5; D possibly corresponds to TRBD1 (5 bases). Germline-derived CDR1 and CDR2 are SEHNR and FQNEAQ (reference sequence). The length of the CDR3 is 16 residues. V was cut by 0 bases and J by 4 bases, with 13 bases left in between.

This sequence joins TRBV9 and TRBJ1-4; D perhaps matches TRBD1 (6 bases). This CDR3 region has 16 residues. V was trimmed by 0 bases and J by 7 bases, leaving 16 bases between them. Germline CDR1 and CDR2: SGDLS and YYNGEE. This chain's CDR3 is CASSVGTDSWTEKLFF. The CDR3 coding sequence is TGTGCCAGCAGCGTAGGAACGGACAGTTGGACTGAAAAACTGTTTTTT.

The rearrangement uses TRBV28 and TRBJ2-7; D is perhaps TRBD1 (6 bases). The CDR3 is 13 amino acids. V lost 6 bases, J lost 3 bases, and 12 bases lay in between. From germline, CDR1 is MDHEN and CDR2 SYDVKM. CDR3 nucleotide sequence: TGTGCCAGCAGCTACAGGGCTTACTACGAGCAGTACTTC. Translation gives CASSYRAYYEQYF.

This chain joins TRBV6-5 and TRBJ2-7; D is tentatively TRBD1 or TRBD2 (5 bases each). Trimming left V 5 bases short and J 4 bases short, with 9 bases between. This CDR3 has 12 residues. From germline, CDR1 is MNHEY and CDR2 SVGAGI. The CDR3 sequence is CASSRGVYEQYF. The CDR3 DNA sequence: TGTGCCAGCAGTCGAGGGGTTTACGAGCAGTACTTC.

V usage is TRBV15 and J usage is TRBJ2-3; 9 nucleotides agree with TRBD1. The CDR3 spans 16 residues. CDR1 and CDR2 (germline): LNHNV, YYDKDF (reference sequence). The V and J ends lost 0 bases and 14 bases, in that order; junction bases with no gene match: 15. CDR3 protein: CATSRDSRDRVVFSYF. The CDR3, as DNA: TGTGCCACCAGCAGAGACTCTCGGGACAGGGTAGTCTTTTCGTATTTT.